What follows is one T cell receptor (beta chain) and its context. This CDR3 is 15 amino acids long. Per germline, CDR1 SEHNR and CDR2 FQNEAQ (reference sequence). V was shortened by 5 bases and J by 1 base, with 14 bases between the two germline ends. Sequencing used immunoSEQ multiplex PCR; TCRdb keeps in-frame clones, though not all of them. The sample carries about 400,000 clones, 95% recorded once. The record originates from a study of shared T cell receptors in the human thymus. The chain combines TRBV7-9 with TRBJ1-1, with D tentatively TRBD1 (5 bases). This sequence was found in a human donor. Sequences were obtained from thymocytes. The DNA for the CDR3 is TGTGCCAGCAGCGCACAGGACACGGAGAACACTGAAGCTTTCTTT. Translated: CASSAQDTENTEAFF.